One and the same sample provided the 30 T cell receptor beta chains below, sequenced in a study of radiation and T cells in renal cell carcinoma (dated by TCRdb to about 2020). Explained via the paper, the time point label denotes: baseline pretreatment blood. The label giving this sample's treatment or condition can be read as: 15 Gy SBRT to primary tumor, nephrectomy 4 weeks later. Library construction relied on the immunoSEQ multiplex PCR assay. TCRdb took this table from immuneACCESS and kept in-frame rearrangements with V and J called. Such tables lack part of the clones; where checked against another copy, unresolved V genes explain under half of the gap, and the rest is unexplained. The sample contains 55,000 to 65,000 clones, around 80% of them found a single time. The leading ten clones occupy about 7.1% of the sample. Sequences were derived from blood, sampled from a patient whose treatment included radiotherapy and nephrectomy. Receptors originate from a man aged 60 to 69 with renal cell carcinoma.

The rearrangement uses TRBV14 and TRBJ2-6; the D is unclear. Germline V lookup: CDR1 SGHDN, CDR2 FVKESK. The CDR3 extends over 18 amino acids. Trimming stripped 4 bases from V and 1 base from J, with 17 bases between. In DNA, the CDR3 is TGTGCCAGCAGCCCCCCTGGCAAATTGTTTTCTGGGGCCAACGTCCTGACTTTC. It specifies CASSPPGKLFSGANVLTF.

This clone was observed at least ten times. The CDR3 coding sequence is TGTGCCAGCAGCTTGAGGGGGGATCAGCCCCAGCATTTT. Amino acids: CASSLRGDQPQHF. The chain uses TRBV7-3 and TRBJ1-5, with a possible D match to TRBD1 (6 bases). This CDR3 is built from 13 residues. Germline assignment: CDR1 SGHTA and CDR2 FQGTGA. Trimming removed 3 bases at V and 5 bases at J, with 8 bases between.

The chain has TRBV4-1 and TRBJ2-2; D unresolved. The CDR3 loop spans 16 amino acids. Trimming removed 3 bases at V and 0 bases at J, with 11 bases between. Germline CDR1 MGHRA, CDR2 YSYEKL. In DNA, the CDR3 is TGCGCCAGCAGCCAGGGGATCGACACGAACACCGGGGAGCTGTTTTTT. Encoded protein: CASSQGIDTNTGELFF.

The J gene is TRBJ1-4, the V gene TRBV12-5, with D possibly being TRBD1 (5 bases). The germline V gene encodes CDR1 LGHNT and CDR2 FRNRAP. The CDR3 runs 16 residues. The germline V and J ends were trimmed by 5 bases and 8 bases, with 21 bases remaining between them. CDR3 DNA: TGTGCTAGTGGTCCCGACAGCGGGGCCCGGCAGGAAAAACTGTTTTTT. Protein product: CASGPDSGARQEKLFF. Looking up the rest from reference TRBV12-5 and TRBJ1-4 gives the full variable domain: DARVTQTPRHKVTEMGQEVTMRCQPILGHNTVFWYRQTMMQGLELLAYFRNRAPLDDSGMPKDRFSAEMPDATLATLKIQPSEPRDSAVYFCASGPDSGARQEKLFFGSGTQLSVL.

The chain carries TRBV15 and TRBJ2-1; 8 positions match TRBD2. CDR3 length: 14 amino acids. The germline V gene has CDR1 LNHNV and CDR2 YYDKDF (reference sequence). Germline trimming cut 5 bases from V and 9 bases from J; bases unmatched to any gene: 9. The CDR3 reads CATSPGLAGPEQFF. Here the CDR3 DNA reads TGTGCCACCAGCCCCGGGTTAGCGGGGCCTGAGCAGTTCTTC.

The chain combines TRBV11-2 with TRBJ1-2; perhaps TRBD1 as D (5 bases). The germline V gene has CDR1 SGHAT and CDR2 FQNNGV. This CDR3 is 15 amino acids long. Trimming took off 0 bases at V and 0 bases at J, with 8 bases between the two ends. This CDR3 reads CASSLDGATNYGYTF. DNA of the CDR3: TGTGCCAGCAGCTTAGACGGGGCCACTAACTATGGCTACACCTTC.

V gene TRBV7-9 combines with J gene TRBJ1-6; perhaps TRBD1 as D (6 bases). Trimming took off 5 bases at V and 0 bases at J, with 17 bases between the two ends. This CDR3 spans 18 amino acids. CDR1 and CDR2 (germline): SEHNR, FQNEAQ (reference sequence). The CDR3 nucleotides read TGTGCCAGCAGCCGATCCCCGACAGGAAGCTCCTATAATTCACCCCTCCACTTT. Its translation is CASSRSPTGSSYNSPLHF.

This clone has a handful of counts. The J gene is TRBJ1-2, the V gene TRBV6-5, with a weak D call TRBD1 (5 bases). There are 13 residues in the CDR3. In germline, CDR1 is MNHEY, CDR2 SVGAGI. V lost 6 bases, J lost 4 bases, and 12 bases lay in between. CDR3 sequence reads: CASRSGWAYGYTF. CDR3 sequence (DNA): TGTGCCAGCAGATCAGGGTGGGCCTATGGCTACACCTTC.

The chain links TRBV6-6 to TRBJ2-7, with 10 nucleotides matching TRBD1. The CDR3 spans 16 residues. Germline loops: CDR1 MNHNY, CDR2 SVGAGI (reference sequence). This CDR3 reads CASSHSPGTGAYEQYV. The CDR3 DNA reads TGTGCCAGCAGTCACTCCCCCGGGACAGGGGCCTACGAGCAGTACGTC.

The chain joins TRBV7-8 to TRBJ2-1; the D is unclear. CDR1 SGHVS and CDR2 FQNEAQ come from the germline V gene. V lost 1 base to trimming and J lost 8 bases, with 6 bases between them. The CDR3 contains 12 residues. CDR3 loop: CASSLGGHEQFF. The DNA for the CDR3 is TGTGCCAGCAGCTTAGGAGGCCATGAGCAGTTCTTC.

The J gene is TRBJ1-5, the V gene TRBV5-1; D gene unclear. CDR3 length: 15 residues. Trimming pared 0 bases from V and 0 bases from J, leaving 7 bases between. Germline CDR1 SGHRS, CDR2 YFSETQ. CDR3 sequence reads: CASSLEGDSNQPQHF. Here the CDR3 DNA reads TGCGCCAGCAGCTTGGAGGGAGATAGCAATCAGCCCCAGCATTTT.

The chain combines TRBV7-3 with TRBJ1-1, with D tentatively TRBD1 (5 bases). V shed 1 base and J shed 3 bases, with 18 bases lying between them. CDR3 size: 17 residues. Germline loops: CDR1 SGHTA, CDR2 FQGTGA. DNA for the CDR3: TGTGCCAGCAGCTTAAGCCGGCTGGGACGGGGTGACACTGAAGCTTTCTTT. It translates to CASSLSRLGRGDTEAFF.

V gene TRBV15 combines with J gene TRBJ1-4, with D unclear. Germline V gene lookup returns CDR1 LNHNV and CDR2 YYDKDF (reference sequence). V was shortened by 0 bases and J by 7 bases, with 12 bases between the two germline ends. The CDR3 totals 15 residues. The chain's CDR3 is CATSRDGGPSEKLFF. DNA for the CDR3: TGTGCCACCAGCAGAGATGGAGGACCTAGTGAAAAACTGTTTTTT.

This clone has only one observation. CDR3 protein: CASSFGNTGELFF. CDR3 coding DNA: TGTGCCAGCAGCTTCGGGAACACCGGGGAGCTGTTTTTT. The chain recombines TRBV7-3 with TRBJ2-2, with unresolved D. Trimming stripped 3 bases from V and 1 base from J, with 3 bases between. This CDR3 is 13 amino acids long. Germline V CDR1 and CDR2: SGHTA, FQGTGA.

In regard to this clone: The same CDR3 is also encoded by other DNA sequences in this sample. J is TRBJ2-1 and V is TRBV9; D gene ambiguous. V was pared by 2 bases and J by 1 base, with 4 bases between. Germline CDR1 reads SGDLS; CDR2 reads YYNGEE. There are 13 residues in the CDR3. CDR3 bases: TGTGCCAGCAGCGTGGGGTCCTACAATGAGCAGTTCTTC. It translates to CASSVGSYNEQFF.

J is TRBJ2-1 and V is TRBV27, with 11 positions matching TRBD2. The germline V gene encodes CDR1 MNHEY and CDR2 SMNVEV (reference sequence). V trimming: 6 bases; J trimming: 5 bases; junction bases outside the gene matches: 3. The CDR3 length is 14 residues. CDR3 region: CASRLAGGHNEQFF. The DNA for the CDR3 is TGTGCCAGCAGGCTAGCGGGGGGTCACAATGAGCAGTTCTTC.

This chain joins TRBV6-1 and TRBJ1-5; D unresolved. The V and J ends lost 5 bases and 0 bases respectively, with 11 bases between them. The CDR3 length is 15 residues. From germline, CDR1 is MNHNS and CDR2 SASEGT. In nucleotides, the CDR3 is TGTGCCAGCAGTAGTGAGTCAGTTAGCAATCAGCCCCAGCATTTT. Protein: CASSSESVSNQPQHF.

This clone was seen a few times. V usage is TRBV27 and J usage is TRBJ1-2; TRBD1 matches at 8 bases. The CDR3 runs to 13 residues. Germline V gene lookup returns CDR1 MNHEY and CDR2 SMNVEV (reference sequence). Unmatched junction bases numbered 7, after V lost 9 bases and J lost 4 bases. The CDR3 region is CASRTGTSYGYTF. The CDR3 nucleotides are TGTGCCAGTCGGACAGGGACGAGCTATGGCTACACCTTC.

This clone was found a few times. The V gene is TRBV2, the J gene TRBJ2-3; 7 nucleotides align to TRBD2. This CDR3 comprises 13 residues. V dropped 7 bases and J dropped 2; count of bases not matched to a gene: 3. Germline loops: CDR1 SNHLY, CDR2 FYNNEI. The CDR3 nucleotides read TGTGCCAGCACTAGCGGTTACACAGATACGCAGTATTTT. Residues: CASTSGYTDTQYF.

CDR3 sequence: CASSPVGGTGELFF. The DNA of the CDR3 is TGTGCCAGCAGTCCCGTCGGAGGCACCGGGGAGCTGTTTTTT. The chain combines TRBV6-5 with TRBJ2-2; D is possibly TRBD2 (5 bases). CDR3 length: 14 residues. Trimming shortened V by 5 bases and J by 4 bases, and 11 bases separated the two germline ends. Germline CDR1 MNHEY, CDR2 SVGAGI.

This clone has a count of ten or more. This chain connects TRBV5-5 to TRBJ1-1; D may be TRBD1 (5 bases). Per germline, CDR1 SGHKS and CDR2 YYEKEE (reference sequence). This CDR3 has 15 amino acids. V was shortened by 3 bases and J by 6 bases, with 18 bases between the two germline ends. This CDR3 is CASSSGGVVVPEAFF. DNA of the CDR3: TGTGCCAGCAGCTCCGGAGGGGTGGTCGTGCCTGAAGCTTTCTTT.

Written as DNA, the CDR3 is TGTGCCAGTAGCCTTGGGCAGGACGACTCCTACGAGCAGTACTTC. Translation: CASSLGQDDSYEQYF. The J gene is TRBJ2-7, the V gene TRBV19; no clear D gene. The CDR3 consists of 15 residues. V lost 6 bases to trimming and J lost 0 bases, with 15 bases between them. Germline V CDR1 and CDR2: LNHDA, SQIVND (reference sequence).

The chain uses TRBV9 and TRBJ1-2; 9 bases map to TRBD1. The CDR3 covers 15 residues. Germline CDR1 is SGDLS and CDR2 is YYNGEE. The ends lost 0 bases at V and 8 bases at J; junction bases unmatched: 8. CDR3 loop: CASSVDVQGAQGYTF. CDR3 DNA: TGTGCCAGCAGCGTAGATGTACAGGGGGCGCAAGGCTACACCTTC.

In this sample, this clone turned up a few times. The chain links TRBV5-1 to TRBJ2-7, with D possibly matching TRBD1 (5 bases). The CDR3 length is 15 residues. Germline V gene data show CDR1 as SGHRS and CDR2 as YFSETQ. Trimming took 0 bases from V and 5 from J, leaving 15 bases between them. CDR3 loop: CASSLGNQGSHEQYF. The DNA for the CDR3 is TGCGCCAGCAGCTTGGGGAACCAGGGTAGCCACGAGCAGTACTTC.

The rearrangement links TRBV5-5 to TRBJ2-5; 13 bases are a match to TRBD2. Germline lookup yields CDR1 SGHKS and CDR2 YYEKEE (reference sequence). The CDR3 sequence is 16 residues long. J gave up 1 base and V 2 bases, and 2 bases lay outside the gene matches. The chain's CDR3 is CASSLRTSGGQETQYF. The CDR3 DNA follows: TGTGCCAGCAGCTTAAGGACTAGCGGGGGCCAAGAGACCCAGTACTTC.

The chain recombines TRBV10-1 with TRBJ2-2; TRBD2 matches 7 bases. CDR3 length: 15 residues. The ends lost 3 bases at V and 1 base at J; junction bases unmatched: 2. CDR1 WNHNN and CDR2 SYGVQD come from the germline V gene (reference sequence). DNA for the CDR3: TGCGCCAGCAGTGATTTAGCGGGGAACACCGGGGAGCTGTTTTTT. It yields the protein CASSDLAGNTGELFF.

The chain employs TRBV23-1 and TRBJ2-5; the D gene is possibly TRBD1 (6 bases). TRBV23-1 belongs to the ORF category, with a function that is uncertain. Trimming stripped 0 bases from V and 3 bases from J, with 11 bases between. This CDR3 comprises 15 residues. As DNA, the CDR3 is TGCGCCAGCAGTCAATCGAGGACAGTAGAAGAGACCCAGTACTTC. Encoded protein: CASSQSRTVEETQYF.

V usage is TRBV18 and J usage is TRBJ2-1; TRBD2 matches 10 bases. Trimming at V came to 1 base and at J to 5 bases, leaving 2 bases not matched to a gene. This CDR3 is 15 amino acids long. Germline V gene sequence: CDR1 KGHSH, CDR2 LQKENI. CDR3 region: CASSPLSGGDNEQFF. The CDR3 DNA follows: TGTGCCAGCTCACCACTCAGCGGGGGGGACAATGAGCAGTTCTTC.

The chain recombines TRBV10-3 with TRBJ2-2; 9 bases are a match to TRBD1. Unmatched junction bases numbered 5, after V lost 6 bases and J lost 3 bases. CDR3 length equals 15 residues. Germline CDR1 ENHRY, CDR2 SYGVKD. CDR3 amino acids: CAISVDRGDTGELFF. The CDR3 bases are TGTGCCATCAGCGTGGACAGGGGCGACACCGGGGAGCTGTTTTTT.

This clone was seen only a few times. This CDR3 reads CASTPISGFRSPLHF. In DNA form, the CDR3 reads TGTGCCAGCACCCCGATTTCGGGTTTTCGGTCACCCCTCCACTTT. This sequence joins TRBV6-5 and TRBJ1-6, with D uncertain. The CDR3 length is 15 residues. Germline values: CDR1 MNHEY, CDR2 SVGAGI. Trimming pared 7 bases from V and 10 bases from J, leaving 20 bases between.